The rows below give T cell receptor beta chains drawn from one sample of a study of T cells in Graves' hyperthyroidism and ophthalmopathy. TCRdb re-called the multiplex PCR reads with MiXCR, one entry per CDR3 protein. The sample yields roughly 560,000 distinct CDR3 sequences, roughly 15% seen once. Sequencing input: blood. Source of these receptors: a woman in her forties with Graves' ophthalmopathy. The CDR3 runs from the conserved cysteine through the conserved F or W.

>TRBV6-2/TRBV6-3|TRBJ2-2
CASSYDPAGGPAGELFF
>TRBV6-4|TRBJ1-5
CASGQRGDVYSNQPQHF
>TRBV14|TRBJ2-7
CASSQDFGDDVYEQYF
>TRBV20-1|TRBJ2-7
CSARGTSGRIEQYF
>TRBV4-1|TRBJ2-7
CASSQVLRRAQGAYEQYF
>TRBV20-1|TRBJ1-1
CSAAGTAEAFF
>TRBV6-5|TRBJ2-5
CASSSSAETQYF
>TRBV7-2|TRBJ2-5
CASSLVLAQETQYF
>TRBV28|TRBJ1-1
CASNSHLQEGVMNTEAFF
>TRBV11-2|TRBJ1-3
CASSPSDRNGNTIYF
>TRBV12-3/TRBV12-4|TRBJ1-2
CASSFDRVYGYTF
>TRBV15|TRBJ1-1
CATSGNQGGYMNTEAFF
>TRBV20-1|TRBJ2-7
CSATTPYEQYF
>TRBV7-2|TRBJ1-1
CASSLAADSFEAFF
>TRBV25-1|TRBJ2-2
CASSGETVILNTGELFF
>TRBV6-5|TRBJ1-1
CASSFNGRGTEAFF
>TRBV12-3/TRBV12-4|TRBJ1-2
CASSLLEAYGYTF
>TRBV25-1|TRBJ1-1
CASSVDPGTEAFF
>TRBV27|TRBJ2-5
CASSLIQRGGWETQYF
>TRBV28|TRBJ1-1
CASRVMMNTEAFF
>TRBV19|TRBJ1-2
CASSMYDRPSYGYTF
>TRBV6-2/TRBV6-3|TRBJ1-2
CASSRQGSYGYTF
>TRBV20-1|TRBJ2-7
CSARDGGWGPSYEQYF
>TRBV7-2|TRBJ2-3
CASSRNAENTQYF
>TRBV30|TRBJ1-3
CAWKGLPGNTIYF
>TRBV5-4|TRBJ2-5
CASSSELATQETQYF
>TRBV11-1|TRBJ2-2
CASSRGQGYGELFF
>TRBV12-3/TRBV12-4|TRBJ1-3
CASSLGRVGNTIYF
>TRBV10-3|TRBJ2-7
CAISEGPRVQGRNFYEQYF
>TRBV20-1|TRBJ2-4
CSAKEDPAKNIQYF
>TRBV7-3|TRBJ1-1
CASSSSGGATEAFF
>TRBV7-6|TRBJ1-5
CASSQGQGQPQHF
>TRBV6-4|TRBJ1-1
CASSRGGLGQGGTEAFF
>TRBV12-3/TRBV12-4|TRBJ2-5
CASSPQGGGLETQYF
>TRBV6-2/TRBV6-3|TRBJ1-5
CATAQFGDSGQPQHF
>TRBV20-1|TRBJ2-7
CSAPPSSGEQYF
>TRBV20-1|TRBJ1-2
CSARDRIEGGSYGYTF
>TRBV20-1|TRBJ1-1
CSARDSGQGMVEAFF
>TRBV27|TRBJ2-6
CASAQGSNVLTF
>TRBV5-1|TRBJ1-2
CASSSDREKGYTF
>TRBV5-6|TRBJ2-3
CASSLTGRTSTDTQYF
>TRBV7-3|TRBJ1-3
CASSPGTGNTIYF